This record covers a single T cell receptor (beta chain). At the DNA level, this CDR3 is encoded by other sequences in the same sample as well. Generated by immunoSEQ multiplex PCR, the TCRdb table keeps only in-frame clones and is missing some. This sample has about 150,000 clones, with roughly 88% found just once. Germline CDR1 reads MDHEN; CDR2 reads SYDVKM. The CDR3 consists of 14 residues. Trimming left V 4 bases short and J 2 bases short, with 12 bases between. The data belong to a study of control samples from healthy donors and cancer patients. This TCR was sampled from a man aged 18 to 30 in good health. This chain uses TRBV28 with TRBJ2-7; the D call may be TRBD1 or TRBD2 (5 bases each). Sample: blood. The CDR3 sequence: CASSSGTVTYEQYF. In DNA, the CDR3 is TGTGCCAGCAGTTCCGGGACGGTGACCTACGAGCAGTACTTC. Using reference TRBV28 and TRBJ2-7 for the parts outside the CDR3, the full variable domain is DVKVTQSSRYLVKRTGEKVFLECVQDMDHENMFWYRQDPGLGLRLIYFSYDVKMKEKGDIPEGYSVSREKKERFSLILESASTNQTSMYLCASSSGTVTYEQYFGPGTRLTVT.